Here is one TCR beta chain with its context. Germline CDR1 and CDR2: MNHEY and SMNVEV (reference sequence). V was clipped by 6 bases and J by 6 bases, with 11 bases between them. CDR3 length: 12 residues. These data are taken from a study of control samples from healthy donors and cancer patients. Libraries were prepared by immunoSEQ multiplex PCR; TCRdb keeps only in-frame clonotypes and omits some of them. Here the sample spans about 95,000 clones, about 88% being singletons. This TCR derives from a woman aged 70-85 years in good health. This sequence joins TRBV27 and TRBJ1-1; a possible D gene is TRBD1 (6 bases). Sequencing was done on a sample of blood. CDR3 in amino acids: CASRRTGSEAFF. As DNA, the CDR3 is TGTGCCAGCAGACGAACAGGGTCTGAAGCTTTCTTT.